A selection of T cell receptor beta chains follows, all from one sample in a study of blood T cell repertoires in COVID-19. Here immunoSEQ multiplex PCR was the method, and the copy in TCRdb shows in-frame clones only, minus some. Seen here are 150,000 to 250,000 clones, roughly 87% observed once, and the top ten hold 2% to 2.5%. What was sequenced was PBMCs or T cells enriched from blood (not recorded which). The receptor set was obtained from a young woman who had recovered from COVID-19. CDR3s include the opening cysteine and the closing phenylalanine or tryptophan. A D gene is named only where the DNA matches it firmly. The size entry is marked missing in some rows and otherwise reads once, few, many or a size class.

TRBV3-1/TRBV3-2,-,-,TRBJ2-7,TGTGCCAGCAGCCAAAGTTCCGGTGCGGGCTACGAGCAGTACTTC,CASSQSSGAGYEQYF
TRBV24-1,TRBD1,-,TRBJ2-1,TGTGCCACCAGGGGGACAGGCTCCTACAATGAGCAGTTCTTC,CATRGTGSYNEQFF
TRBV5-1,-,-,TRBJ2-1,TGCGCCAGCAGCTTGGCCGGGGATGAGCAGTTCTTC,CASSLAGDEQFF
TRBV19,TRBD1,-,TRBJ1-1,TGTGCCACCGGGGGACAGTTTTCTACTGAAGCTTTCTTT,CATGGQFSTEAFF
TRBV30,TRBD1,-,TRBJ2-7,TGTGCCTGGAGTGTAGGGGGGACAGGCTACGAGCAGTACTTC,CAWSVGGTGYEQYF
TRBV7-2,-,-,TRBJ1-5,TGTGCCAGCGGCCAGGGAGGAGATCAGCCCCAGCATTTT,CASGQGGDQPQHF
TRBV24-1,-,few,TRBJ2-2,TGTGCCACCAGTGATCCCAGGGTCCAAACCGGGGAGCTGTTTTTT,CATSDPRVQTGELFF
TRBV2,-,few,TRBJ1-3,TGTGCCAGCTCCACAGTTGTCTCTGGAAACACCATATATTTT,CASSTVVSGNTIYF
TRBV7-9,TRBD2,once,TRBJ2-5,TGTGCCAGCAGCCCGCAGCGGGGGCTGAGGGAGACCCAGTACTTC,CASSPQRGLRETQYF
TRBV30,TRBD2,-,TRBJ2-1,TGTGCCTGGTGGCAGCGGGGCCTTTACAATGAGCAGTTCTTC,CAWWQRGLYNEQFF
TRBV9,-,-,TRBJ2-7,TGTGCCAGCAGCGTAGGTGGGCTCTCGGAGCAGTACTTC,CASSVGGLSEQYF
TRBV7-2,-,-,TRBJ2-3,TGTGCCAGCAGCCTGACGGGGGGCACAGATACGCAGTATTTT,CASSLTGGTDTQYF
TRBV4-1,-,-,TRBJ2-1,TGCGCCAGCAGCCTCTTGAGGGATGAGCAGTTCTTC,CASSLLRDEQFF
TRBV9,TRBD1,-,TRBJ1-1,TGTGCCAGCAGCCCGTACAGGGGAACCATGAACACTGAAGCTTTCTTT,CASSPYRGTMNTEAFF
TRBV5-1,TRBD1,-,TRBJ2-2,TGCGCCAGCAGCTCGGGGACAGGTAACACCGGGGAGCTGTTTTTT,CASSSGTGNTGELFF
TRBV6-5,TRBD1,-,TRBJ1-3,TGTGCCAGCAGAGGGACAGCCTTCTCTGGAAACACCATATATTTT,CASRGTAFSGNTIYF
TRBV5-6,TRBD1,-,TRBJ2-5,TGTGCCAGCAGCCTGAGACAGGGGCAAGAGACCCAGTACTTC,CASSLRQGQETQYF
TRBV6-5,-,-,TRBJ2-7,TGTGCCAGCAGTTCCGCCCTGCGGCAGTCCTACGAGCAGTACTTC,CASSSALRQSYEQYF
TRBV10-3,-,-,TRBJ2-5,TGTGCCATCAGTGCGGGGGACCAAGAGACCCAGTACTTC,CAISAGDQETQYF
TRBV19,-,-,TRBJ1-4,TGTGCCAGTAAGCCCCGGCAGGGGAGGGATGAAAAACTGTTTTTT,CASKPRQGRDEKLFF
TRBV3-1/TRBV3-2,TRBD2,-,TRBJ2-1,TGTGCCAGCAGCCAAGGGCCAGCGGGGGGCCATGAGCAGTTCTTC,CASSQGPAGGHEQFF
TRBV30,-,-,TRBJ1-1,TGTGTCTGGAGTGGACAGCCGAACACTGAAGCTTTCTTT,CVWSGQPNTEAFF
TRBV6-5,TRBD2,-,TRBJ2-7,TGTGCCAGCAGTTACGGGTTGAGTAGCGGGGTCTACGAGCAGTACTTC,CASSYGLSSGVYEQYF
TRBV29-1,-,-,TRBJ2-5,TGCAGCACTTCGAGGTCCGGGGAAGAGACCCAGTACTTC,CSTSRSGEETQYF
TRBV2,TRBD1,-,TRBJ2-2,TGTGCCAGCAGTGCGGACAGGGAAACCGGGGAGCTGTTTTTT,CASSADRETGELFF
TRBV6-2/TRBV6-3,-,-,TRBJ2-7,TGTGCCAGCAGTTACCCCCGGTGGTACGAGCAGTACTTC,CASSYPRWYEQYF
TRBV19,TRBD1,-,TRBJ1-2,TGTGCCAGTAGCCGGACAGGGATCTATGGCTACACCTTC,CASSRTGIYGYTF
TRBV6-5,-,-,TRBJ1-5,TGTGCCAGCAGTTACTCGAGTGTAGGGGCCAATCAGCCCCAGCATTTT,CASSYSSVGANQPQHF
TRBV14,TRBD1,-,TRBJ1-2,TGTGCCAGCAGCCAAGACCCTAGACAGGGCTACTATGGCTACACCTTC,CASSQDPRQGYYGYTF
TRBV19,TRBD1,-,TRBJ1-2,TGTGCCAGTACTCTCATGGACAGGGGGTTTTTTGGCTACACCTTC,CASTLMDRGFFGYTF
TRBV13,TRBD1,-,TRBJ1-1,TGTGCCAGCAGCTTTCAACAGGGGGCGAAGGGAGCTTTCTTT,CASSFQQGAKGAFF
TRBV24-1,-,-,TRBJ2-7,TGTGCCACCAGTGATACCCGGACCGAAGGAGGGCAGTACTTC,CATSDTRTEGGQYF
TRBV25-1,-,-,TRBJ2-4,TGTGCCAGCAGTCCCCAGGGTACCCCTTCGAGAAACATTCAGTACTTC,CASSPQGTPSRNIQYF
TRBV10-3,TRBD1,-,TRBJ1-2,TGTGCCATCAGTGGCTGGCGATCAGGGGGTATAAACTATGGCTACACCTTC,CAISGWRSGGINYGYTF
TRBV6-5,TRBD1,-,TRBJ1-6,TGTGCCAGCAGTTCCGGGACAGAAAGTTCACCCCTCCACTTT,CASSSGTESSPLHF
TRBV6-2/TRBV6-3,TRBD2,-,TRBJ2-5,TGTGCCAGCAGTTACAGTAGCGGGGCATTTCAAGAGACCCAGTACTTC,CASSYSSGAFQETQYF
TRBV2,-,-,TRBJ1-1,TGTGCCAGCAGTCCCCAACATCTCATGAACACTGAAGCTTTCTTT,CASSPQHLMNTEAFF
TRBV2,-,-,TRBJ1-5,TGTGCCAGCAGAATGGGCCTGATCAATCAGCCCCAGCATTTT,CASRMGLINQPQHF
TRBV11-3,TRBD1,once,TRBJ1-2,TGTGCCAGCAGCTCTAGGACAGGGCACGGCTACACCTTC,CASSSRTGHGYTF
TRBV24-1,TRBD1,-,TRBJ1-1,TGTGCCACCAGTGATTCGGGACAGGGGACACCTGAAGCTTTCTTT,CATSDSGQGTPEAFF
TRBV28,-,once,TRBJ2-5,TGTGCCAGCAGGGGAGAGGGAGAGACCCAGTACTTC,CASRGEGETQYF
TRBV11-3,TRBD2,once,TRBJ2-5,TGTGCCAGCAGCACCAAGGGACTAGTCGAGGAGACCCAGTACTTC,CASSTKGLVEETQYF
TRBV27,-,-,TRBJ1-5,TGTGCCAGCAGCCCTTATAGAGCGGGGTATAGCAATCAGCCCCAGCATTTT,CASSPYRAGYSNQPQHF
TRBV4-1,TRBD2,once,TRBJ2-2,TGCGCCAGCAGCCAAACTAGCGGGAGTGGAGTCGGGGAGCTGTTTTTT,CASSQTSGSGVGELFF
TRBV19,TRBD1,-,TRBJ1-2,TGTGCCAGCATGCTACTGACAGGGAATGGCTACACCTTC,CASMLLTGNGYTF
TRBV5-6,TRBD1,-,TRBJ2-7,TGTGCCAGCAGCTCTGGGGACAGTCCCTACGAGCAGTACTTC,CASSSGDSPYEQYF
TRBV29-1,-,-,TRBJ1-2,TGCAGCGTTGACAGGGAAAATGGCTACACCTTC,CSVDRENGYTF
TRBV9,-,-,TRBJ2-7,TGTGCCAGCAGCGTAGCCGACTCTCGATTTTACGAGCAGTACTTC,CASSVADSRFYEQYF